This TCR beta chain is from a study of radiotherapy plus CTLA-4 blockade in lung cancer. Trimming removed 1 base at V and 7 bases at J, with 8 bases between. Germline CDR1 reads SEHNR; CDR2 reads FQNEAQ (reference sequence). The length of the CDR3 is 13 residues. Clones were read by immunoSEQ multiplex PCR, and TCRdb kept only the in-frame ones, dropping some. The sample includes 55,000 to 80,000 clones, over 65% seen only once; the top ten take 7% to 7.5%. The chain uses TRBV7-9 and TRBJ1-5, with no clear D. The sequence was obtained from a human donor with non-small cell lung cancer who had a complete response to radiotherapy plus ipilimumab. The sequenced sample was peripheral blood, obtained from a patient treated with radiotherapy plus ipilimumab. In DNA form, the CDR3 reads TGTGCCAGCAGCTTAGAGGGTTTACAGCCCCAGCATTTT. Protein product: CASSLEGLQPQHF.